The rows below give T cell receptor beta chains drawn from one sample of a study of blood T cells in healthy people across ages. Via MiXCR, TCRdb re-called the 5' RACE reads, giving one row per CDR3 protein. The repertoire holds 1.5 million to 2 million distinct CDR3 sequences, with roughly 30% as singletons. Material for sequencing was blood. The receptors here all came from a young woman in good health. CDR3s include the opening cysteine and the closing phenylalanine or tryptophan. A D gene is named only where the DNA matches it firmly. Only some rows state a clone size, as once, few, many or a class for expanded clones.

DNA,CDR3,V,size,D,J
TGTGCCACCAGTGAGGGGAATTCACCCCTCCACTTT,CATSEGNSPLHF,TRBV24-1,few,.,TRBJ1-6
TGCGCCAGCAGCTTGGATCGGGACACCAGAACCTATGGCTACACCTTC,CASSLDRDTRTYGYTF,TRBV5-1,.,.,TRBJ1-2
TGTGCCAGCAGTTACGGCACTGGCTCTGGCTACACCTTC,CASSYGTGSGYTF,TRBV6-5,many,.,TRBJ1-2
TGTGCCAGCAGTTCCAGGACCTGGCGGGGAGGCTACACCTTC,CASSSRTWRGGYTF,TRBV12-3/TRBV12-4,.,.,TRBJ1-2
TGTGCCAGCAGCCAAGTCCGACAGGGACCCCGCACAGATACGCAGTATTTT,CASSQVRQGPRTDTQYF,TRBV3-1,once,TRBD1,TRBJ2-3
TGTGCCTCTGCGACGGTCTTCTATGGCTACACCTTC,CASATVFYGYTF,TRBV28,few,.,TRBJ1-2
TGTGCCAGCAGTCCCCGCCCAGGAGGAGCTGGAAACACCATATATTTT,CASSPRPGGAGNTIYF,TRBV12-3/TRBV12-4,.,.,TRBJ1-3
TGTGCCAGCTCATCGATAGGGTACAATGAGCAGTTCTTC,CASSSIGYNEQFF,TRBV18,.,.,TRBJ2-1
TGCAGCGTTGAAGGGGACAGCTCTTACGAGCAGTACTTC,CSVEGDSSYEQYF,TRBV29-1,few,TRBD1,TRBJ2-7
TGTGCCAACAGCTTAGACCAGGGGAGGACCTACGAGCAGTACTTC,CANSLDQGRTYEQYF,TRBV7-6,few,.,TRBJ2-7
TGTGCCAGCAGCCCAGGGCCTCCCTCCAATGAGCAGTACTTC,CASSPGPPSNEQYF,TRBV9,.,.,TRBJ2-7
TGTGCCATCAGTGAGGTAACAGGTGGGGAGACCCAGTACTTC,CAISEVTGGETQYF,TRBV10-3,few,.,TRBJ2-5
TGTGCCAGCAGCTTGTCCACAGAGCGCGGAGAGCAGTTCTTC,CASSLSTERGEQFF,TRBV5-6,many,.,TRBJ2-1
TGCAGCGTGGCCGGGACAGGGTTTAAGGATGAGCAGTTCTTC,CSVAGTGFKDEQFF,TRBV29-1,.,TRBD1,TRBJ2-1
TGTGCCAGCAGTTTAGCGCTAGGCGGGAGTACAGATACGCAGTATTTT,CASSLALGGSTDTQYF,TRBV12-3/TRBV12-4,.,TRBD2,TRBJ2-3
TGCAGTGCTAGGGGCAGGGTGAGCAATCAGCCCCAGCATTTT,CSARGRVSNQPQHF,TRBV20-1,.,.,TRBJ1-5
TGTGCCTGGAGTGTAAGGTTCGAGCAGTACTTC,CAWSVRFEQYF,TRBV30,few,.,TRBJ2-7
TGTGCCAGCAGTTCAGACCCCAGGGACGGCTACACCTTC,CASSSDPRDGYTF,TRBV28,.,.,TRBJ1-2
TGTGCCAGCAGCGTAGACGGGGGGATGACAGATACGCAGTATTTT,CASSVDGGMTDTQYF,TRBV9,few,TRBD2,TRBJ2-3
TGCAGCGTTAGTGGTGGGGGCTCGGGAACTGAAGCTTTCTTT,CSVSGGGSGTEAFF,TRBV29-1,.,.,TRBJ1-1
TGTGCCAGCTTTGGTGATCTCTCCTACGAGCAGTACTTC,CASFGDLSYEQYF,TRBV7-2,many,.,TRBJ2-7
TGCAGTGCTAGAGATCAACAGGGATCGAACACTGAAGCTTTCTTT,CSARDQQGSNTEAFF,TRBV20-1,.,.,TRBJ1-1
TGTGCTAGTGGTTCTAAGGGTCTCTACAATGAGCAGTTCTTC,CASGSKGLYNEQFF,TRBV12-5,few,.,TRBJ2-1
TGTGCCAGCAGCTTATGGCAGGGGAATGAGCAGTTCTTC,CASSLWQGNEQFF,TRBV7-9,many,.,TRBJ2-1
TGTGCCAGCAGCGACTCGGTGGGGCAAAACACCGGGGAGCTGTTTTTT,CASSDSVGQNTGELFF,TRBV9,.,.,TRBJ2-2
TGTGCCAGCGGGCCCAGGGGGCTCGAGCAGTACTTC,CASGPRGLEQYF,TRBV6-6,many,TRBD1,TRBJ2-7
TGCAGCGTTGTATCCCTTACGGAAAAACTGTTTTTT,CSVVSLTEKLFF,TRBV29-1,many,.,TRBJ1-4
TGTGCCAGCAGTCTGGTGACAGGGATCAGAAACACCATATATTTT,CASSLVTGIRNTIYF,TRBV28,.,TRBD1,TRBJ1-3
TGTGCCAGCAGCCCGGCCCGGGACAGAGTATACGAGCAGTACTTC,CASSPARDRVYEQYF,TRBV5-5,.,TRBD1,TRBJ2-7
TGTGCCAGCTTCTCGACTGCGAGACAGACGAATGAGCAGTTCTTC,CASFSTARQTNEQFF,TRBV6-5,few,.,TRBJ2-1
TGTGCCAGCAGGATATCACAGGGTAGCGAGCAGTACTTC,CASRISQGSEQYF,TRBV27,many,.,TRBJ2-7
TGTGCCAGCAGCTCACAGGAGAATTCACCCCTCCACTTT,CASSSQENSPLHF,TRBV7-9,.,.,TRBJ1-6